Here is one TCR beta chain with its context. With 5 bases clipped from V and 4 bases from J, the junction kept 7 bases outside the gene matches. Germline CDR1 reads SGHTA; CDR2 reads FQGNSA. The CDR3 is 15 amino acids. The data were taken from a study of memory CD4+ T cells and cytomegalovirus serostatus. The sort gate was single viable CD3+CD4+CD8-CD45RO+ cells for memory CD4+ T cells. Produced via immunoSEQ multiplex PCR; TCRdb's table is partial and in-frame only. The sample has tens of thousands of clones, 60% to 85% seen once. This clonotype was sampled from an adult in good health and CMV-seropositive. This chain links TRBV7-2 with TRBJ1-3, with TRBD1 matching over 8 bases. Source material: memory CD4+ T cells from blood. CDR3 sequence: CASSVGQGYGNTIYF. In DNA, the CDR3 is TGTGCCAGCAGCGTCGGACAGGGATACGGAAACACCATATATTTT.